The source of this TCR beta chain is a study of T cell responses to AZD1222 COVID-19 vaccine. Of note for this clone: The antigen remains undetermined.

Assay: immunoSEQ multiplex PCR; the TCRdb copy retains only in-frame clones and omits some. Seen here are approximately 150,000 clones, over 80% observed once, and the top ten hold over 1.5%. General study results and limits: A rise in Spike-specific TCR breadth and depth followed two AZD1222 doses.

The clonotype originates from an adult in good health. The specimen was peripheral blood, collected on day 0 of AZD1222 vaccination.

The CDR3 DNA reads TGTGCCAGCAGCCAGACAGGGATCGACGAGCAGTACTTC. Its protein is CASSQTGIDEQYF. V and J are TRBV9 and TRBJ2-7, with 7 bases matching TRBD1. Trimming cost V 4 bases and J 5 bases; bases outside gene matches: 6. The CDR3 has 13 amino acids. Germline assignment: CDR1 SGDLS and CDR2 YYNGEE.